This record concerns one T cell receptor beta chain sequence. Profiling relied on immunoSEQ multiplex PCR, and the TCRdb table lists in-frame clones only, not all of them. The sample carries fewer than 200,000 clones, approximately 85% recorded once. The sample is drawn from a study of blood T cell repertoires in COVID-19. Study background: The analysed material was cDNA or gDNA that came from T cells, B-cell-depleted T cells, or PBMCs.

The CDR3 runs 18 residues. The V and J ends lost 3 bases and 0 bases, in that order; junction bases with no gene match: 8. CDR1 KGHSH and CDR2 LQKENI come from the germline V gene. The sequenced sample consisted of peripheral blood. The rearrangement uses TRBV18 and TRBJ2-1, with 10 bases matching TRBD2. This clonotype originated in a man aged 40-49 years who had recovered from COVID-19. The CDR3 bases are TGTGCCAGCTCACCGGGGCTAGCGGGAGTGAGCTCCTACAATGAGCAGTTCTTC. Residues: CASSPGLAGVSSYNEQFF.